A single sample gave rise to the 21 T cell receptor beta chains below, sequenced in a study of blood T cells in healthy people across ages. Using a J-beta primer mix together with a sample-barcoded 5' primer, a second PCR was run for roughly 6 to 11 cycles. One entry per CDR3 protein, called by TCRdb with MiXCR from the 5' RACE reads. Among approximately 850,000 distinct CDR3 sequences listed, under 45% were seen once. Specimen: blood. The receptor source for this set is a man aged 60-69 years in good health.

V gene TRBV2 combines with J gene TRBJ2-1; D gene ambiguous. The V and J ends lost 5 bases and 6 bases respectively, with 8 bases between them. Germline V CDR1 and CDR2: SNHLY, FYNNEI. CDR3 length: 12 amino acids. The CDR3 loop is CASSTDLNEQFF. DNA for the CDR3: TGTGCCAGCAGTACGGACCTCAATGAGCAGTTCTTC.

This sequence joins TRBV25-1 and TRBJ2-5; 9 bases are shared with TRBD2. This CDR3 is built from 16 residues. Germline lookup yields CDR1 MGHDK and CDR2 SYGVNS. With V trimmed by 6 bases and J by 0 bases, 8 bases remained unmatched. Here the CDR3 reads CASRKAGGLYQETQYF. CDR3 DNA sequence: TGTGCCAGCAGGAAAGCGGGGGGCCTGTACCAAGAGACCCAGTACTTC.

This clonotype was seen a handful of times. The gene calls are TRBV20-1 and TRBJ2-5, with 8 bases lining up with TRBD2. Per the germline V gene, CDR1 is DFQATT and CDR2 is SNEGSKA (reference sequence). V shed 8 bases and J 7 bases; nucleotides not matched to a gene: 12. The CDR3 extends over 13 amino acids. The CDR3 loop reads CSPLGYGGGTQYF. DNA of the CDR3: TGCAGTCCCTTAGGGTACGGGGGGGGGACCCAGTACTTC.

The chain joins TRBV12-3 or TRBV12-4 to TRBJ1-6; D gene ambiguous. The CDR3 covers 14 residues. The V end lost 4 bases, the J end lost 12 bases, and 16 bases lay between the germline ends. Written as DNA, the CDR3 is TGTGCCAGCAGTTCTTCAGACCAATGGGAACCCCTCCACTTT. The encoded protein is CASSSSDQWEPLHF.

The chain employs TRBV5-1 and TRBJ1-2; D is possibly TRBD1 (5 bases). The CDR3 is 15 amino acids. Trimming removed 3 bases from V and 1 base from J, with 13 bases in between. Germline CDR1 and CDR2: SGHRS and YFSETQ. The CDR3 bases are TGCGCCAGCAGCTACCGGGGGGAAAATAACTATGGCTACACCTTC. Its translation is CASSYRGENNYGYTF.

This clonotype was observed a few times. V gene TRBV20-1 combines with J gene TRBJ2-7, with D hard to call. Trimming took 1 base from V and 4 from J, leaving 11 bases between them. The CDR3 is made up of 13 amino acids. CDR1 is DFQATT, CDR2 SNEGSKA, per germline (reference sequence). This CDR3 reads CSARVHRGYEQYF. The CDR3 DNA sequence: TGCAGTGCTAGAGTACACAGAGGATACGAGCAGTACTTC.

This clonotype was found a few times. The chain has TRBV7-2 and TRBJ2-2; unclear D gene. Trimming shortened V by 2 bases and J by 7 bases, and 14 bases separated the two germline ends. CDR3 length: 15 residues. Germline assignment: CDR1 SGHTA and CDR2 FQGNSA. In nucleotides, the CDR3 is TGTGCCAGCAGCTTACTACAGTATAAGGGCGGGGAGCTGTTTTTT. The encoded protein is CASSLLQYKGGELFF. Complete variable domain (other parts from reference TRBV7-2 and TRBJ2-2): GAGVSQSPSNKVTEKGKDVELRCDPISGHTALYWYRQSLGQGLEFLIYFQGNSAPDKSGLPSDRFSAERTGGSVSTLTIQRTQQEDSAVYLCASSLLQYKGGELFFGEGSRLTVL.

As for this clonotype: A much larger clone sits a single nucleotide away, making a read error possible. This chain joins TRBV7-2 and TRBJ2-7; TRBD2 matches 14 bases. There are 19 residues in the CDR3. CDR1 SGHTA and CDR2 FQGNSA come from the germline V gene. Trimming cost V 1 base and J 7 bases; bases outside gene matches: 15. The chain's CDR3 is CASSLDPTSGGARYNEQYF. The DNA for the CDR3 is TGTGCCAGCAGCTTAGACCCGACTAGCGGGGGGGCAAGGTACAATGAGCAGTACTTC.

The chain employs TRBV6-1 and TRBJ2-7, with D hard to call. CDR1 and CDR2 from the germline V gene are MNHNS and SASEGT. Trimming left V 3 bases short and J 3 bases short, with 6 bases between. The CDR3 is made up of 12 amino acids. CDR3: CASSEDFYEQYF. The CDR3 nucleotides read TGTGCCAGCAGTGAGGATTTCTACGAGCAGTACTTC.

This clonotype has only a few counts. The chain employs TRBV7-9 and TRBJ2-7; perhaps TRBD1 as D (6 bases). V dropped 5 bases and J dropped 2 bases, with 19 bases sitting between them. CDR1 SEHNR and CDR2 FQNEAQ come from the germline V gene (reference sequence). This CDR3 comprises 16 residues. Here the CDR3 DNA reads TGTGCCAGCAGCGTGGCCAGGGGCTCCCAACCCTACGAGCAGTACTTC. Translation gives CASSVARGSQPYEQYF.

This sequence joins TRBV7-3 and TRBJ1-2; the D gene is possibly TRBD1 (6 bases). The CDR3 totals 17 residues. Germline values: CDR1 SGHTA, CDR2 FQGTGA. Trimming pared 1 base from V and 3 bases from J, leaving 18 bases between. The CDR3 sequence is CASSLKPGQGMDYGYTF. The CDR3 bases are TGTGCCAGCAGCTTAAAGCCGGGGCAGGGGATGGACTATGGCTACACCTTC.

V and J are TRBV24-1 and TRBJ2-3, with TRBD2 identical over 8 bases. V gave up 7 bases and J gave up 1 base; unmatched junction bases: 3. The CDR3 length is 14 residues. Germline V lookup: CDR1 KGHDR, CDR2 SFDVKD. This chain's CDR3 is CATSDSGGTDTQYF. The CDR3 nucleotides read TGTGCCACCAGCGATAGCGGGGGCACAGATACGCAGTATTTT.

This clonotype was observed a few times. The J gene is TRBJ2-4, the V gene TRBV4-1; possibly TRBD2 for D (6 bases). The CDR3 consists of 19 residues. Trimming cost V 0 bases and J 3 bases, with 21 bases left between them. Germline V gives CDR1 MGHRA, CDR2 YSYEKL. CDR3 sequence: CASSQEPLTVPGGKNIQYF. In DNA form, the CDR3 reads TGCGCCAGCAGCCAAGAACCCCTGACAGTCCCCGGGGGCAAAAACATTCAGTACTTC.

The genes are TRBV6-2 or TRBV6-3 and TRBJ2-7; D gene unclear. CDR3 size: 15 residues. V shed 6 bases and J shed 3 bases, with 18 bases lying between them. Germline V gene sequence: CDR1 MNHEY, CDR2 SVGEGT. CDR3 region: CASSPLAAKNYEQYF. The CDR3 DNA is TGTGCCAGCAGCCCCTTGGCCGCAAAGAACTACGAGCAGTACTTC.

There are a few counts of this clonotype. V gene TRBV7-2 combines with J gene TRBJ1-2, with 7 bases lining up with TRBD1. Germline loops: CDR1 SGHTA, CDR2 FQGNSA. J gave up 5 bases and V 0 bases, and 6 bases lay outside the gene matches. The CDR3 runs to 15 residues. CDR3 residues: CASSLAGDREYGYTF. The DNA for the CDR3 is TGTGCCAGCAGCTTAGCCGGGGACAGAGAATATGGCTACACCTTC.

The chain is built from TRBV4-3 and TRBJ1-1, with TRBD1 matching over 10 bases. The germline CDR1 and CDR2 sequences are LGHNA and YSLEER. After removal of 0 bases from V and 4 bases from J, the junction contained 2 bases not matched to a gene. CDR3 length equals 15 residues. The CDR3 nucleotides read TGCGCCAGCAGCCAAGATTGGGACAGGGGCACTGAAGCTTTCTTT. Its protein product is CASSQDWDRGTEAFF.

V is TRBV29-1 and J is TRBJ2-1; D is unclear. V dropped 5 bases and J dropped 10 bases, with 12 bases sitting between them. Germline values: CDR1 SQVTM, CDR2 ANQGSEA. The CDR3 sequence is 11 residues long. CDR3: CSVRPGWEQFF. In DNA form, the CDR3 reads TGCAGCGTTCGACCGGGTTGGGAGCAGTTCTTC.

Only a few counts were recorded for this clonotype. V usage is TRBV7-3 and J usage is TRBJ2-1, with 8 bases aligning to TRBD2. The CDR3 covers 17 residues. With 1 base clipped from V and 3 bases from J, the junction kept 8 bases outside the gene matches. The germline gives CDR1 SGHTA, CDR2 FQGTGA. CDR3 bases: TGTGCCAGCAGCTTAAGGCCCGCGGGGGGACGCTACAATGAGCAGTTCTTC. The encoded protein is CASSLRPAGGRYNEQFF.

This sequence joins TRBV5-8 and TRBJ1-5, with D hard to call. This CDR3 is 14 amino acids long. V lost 4 bases, J lost 4 bases, and 12 bases lay in between. Per germline, CDR1 SGHTS and CDR2 YDEGEE. CDR3 sequence: CASSIRAANQPQHF. The CDR3 bases are TGTGCCAGCAGCATCCGGGCCGCAAATCAGCCCCAGCATTTT.

This clonotype was recorded at least ten times. Compared with germline, one end of the junction differs, possibly owing to a read error. This sequence joins TRBV3-1 and TRBJ2-7; D not certain. The CDR3 has 14 residues. Germline assignment: CDR1 LGHDT and CDR2 YNNKEL (reference sequence). As DNA, the CDR3 is TGCGCCAGCAGCCAAGGCACGGGTCCCTACGAGCAGTACTTC. As protein: CASSQGTGPYEQYF.

The chain joins TRBV20-1 to TRBJ2-4; no definite D call. The germline V gene encodes CDR1 DFQATT and CDR2 SNEGSKA (reference sequence). This CDR3 comprises 15 residues. Between the trimmed V and J ends, which lost 7 bases and 2 bases, there was a span of 18 bases. This chain's CDR3 is CSGAPTATSKNIQYF. CDR3 nucleotide sequence: TGCAGTGGGGCCCCGACCGCCACTTCCAAAAACATTCAGTACTTC.